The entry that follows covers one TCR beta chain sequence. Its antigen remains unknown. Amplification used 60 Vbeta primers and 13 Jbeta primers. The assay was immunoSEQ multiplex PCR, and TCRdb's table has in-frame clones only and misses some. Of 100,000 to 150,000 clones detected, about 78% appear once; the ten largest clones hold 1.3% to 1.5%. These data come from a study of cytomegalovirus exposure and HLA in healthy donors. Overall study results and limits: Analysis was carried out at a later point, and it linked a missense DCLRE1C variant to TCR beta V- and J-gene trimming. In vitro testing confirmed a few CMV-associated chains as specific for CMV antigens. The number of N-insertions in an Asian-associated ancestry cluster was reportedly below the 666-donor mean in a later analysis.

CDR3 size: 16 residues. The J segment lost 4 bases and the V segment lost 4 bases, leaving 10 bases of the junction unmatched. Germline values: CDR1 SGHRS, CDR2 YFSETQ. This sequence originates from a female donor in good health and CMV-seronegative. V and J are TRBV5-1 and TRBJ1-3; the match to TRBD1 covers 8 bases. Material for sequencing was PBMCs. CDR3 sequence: CASSVRETGAGNTIYF. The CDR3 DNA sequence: TGCGCCAGCAGCGTCAGGGAGACAGGGGCAGGAAACACCATATATTTT.